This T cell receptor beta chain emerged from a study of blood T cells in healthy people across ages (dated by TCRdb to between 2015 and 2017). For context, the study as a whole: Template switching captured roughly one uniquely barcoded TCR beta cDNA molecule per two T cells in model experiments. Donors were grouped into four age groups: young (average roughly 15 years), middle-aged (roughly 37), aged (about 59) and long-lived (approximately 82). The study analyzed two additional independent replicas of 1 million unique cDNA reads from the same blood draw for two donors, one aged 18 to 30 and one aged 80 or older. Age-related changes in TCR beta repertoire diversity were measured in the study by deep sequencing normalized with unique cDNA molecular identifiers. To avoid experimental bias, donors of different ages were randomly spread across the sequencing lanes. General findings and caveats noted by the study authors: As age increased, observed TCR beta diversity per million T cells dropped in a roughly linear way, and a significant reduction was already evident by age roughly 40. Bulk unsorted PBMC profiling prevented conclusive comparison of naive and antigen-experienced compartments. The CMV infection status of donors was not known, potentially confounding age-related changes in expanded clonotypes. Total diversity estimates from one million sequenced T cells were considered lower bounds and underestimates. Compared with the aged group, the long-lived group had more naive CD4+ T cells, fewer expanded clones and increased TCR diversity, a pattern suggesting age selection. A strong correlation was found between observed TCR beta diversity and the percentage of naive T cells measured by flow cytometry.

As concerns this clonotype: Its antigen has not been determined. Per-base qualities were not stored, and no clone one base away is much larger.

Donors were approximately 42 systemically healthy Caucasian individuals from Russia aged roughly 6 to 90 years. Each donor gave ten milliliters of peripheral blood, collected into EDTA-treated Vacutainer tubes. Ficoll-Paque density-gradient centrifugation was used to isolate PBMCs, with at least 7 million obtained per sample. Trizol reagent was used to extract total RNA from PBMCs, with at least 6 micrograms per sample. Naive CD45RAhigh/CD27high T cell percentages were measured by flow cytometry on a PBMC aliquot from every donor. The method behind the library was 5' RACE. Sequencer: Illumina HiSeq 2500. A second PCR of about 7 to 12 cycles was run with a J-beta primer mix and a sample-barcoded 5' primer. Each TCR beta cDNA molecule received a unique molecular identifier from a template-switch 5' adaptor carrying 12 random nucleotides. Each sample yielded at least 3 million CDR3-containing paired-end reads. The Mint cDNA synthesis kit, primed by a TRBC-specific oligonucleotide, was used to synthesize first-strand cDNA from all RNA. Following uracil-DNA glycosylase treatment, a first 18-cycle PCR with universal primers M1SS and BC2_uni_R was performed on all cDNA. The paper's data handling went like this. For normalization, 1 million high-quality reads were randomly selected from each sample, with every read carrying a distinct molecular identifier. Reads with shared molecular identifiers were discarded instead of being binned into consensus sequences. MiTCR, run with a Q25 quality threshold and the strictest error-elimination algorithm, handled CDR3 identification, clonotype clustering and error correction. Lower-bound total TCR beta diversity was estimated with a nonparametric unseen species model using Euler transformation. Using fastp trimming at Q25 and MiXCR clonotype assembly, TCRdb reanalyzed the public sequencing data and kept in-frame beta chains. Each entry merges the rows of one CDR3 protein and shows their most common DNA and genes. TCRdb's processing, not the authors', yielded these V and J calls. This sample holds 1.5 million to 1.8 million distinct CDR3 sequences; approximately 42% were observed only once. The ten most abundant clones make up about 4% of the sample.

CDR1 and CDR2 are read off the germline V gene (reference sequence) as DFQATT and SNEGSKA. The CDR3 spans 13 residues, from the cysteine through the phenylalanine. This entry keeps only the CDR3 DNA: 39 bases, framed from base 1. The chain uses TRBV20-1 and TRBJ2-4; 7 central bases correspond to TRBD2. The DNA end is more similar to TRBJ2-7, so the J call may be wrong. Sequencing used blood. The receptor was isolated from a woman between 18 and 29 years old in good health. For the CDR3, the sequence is CSARAGVIHEQYF. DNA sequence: TGCAGTGCTAGGGCGGGAGTTATCCACGAGCAGTACTTC.